These T cell receptor beta chains were read from a single sample in a study of shared clonotypes between healthy human individuals. Some clones are missing from TCRdb's copy, which holds only in-frame ones; the method was immunoSEQ multiplex PCR. Among nearly 2 million clones listed, about 95% were seen once. The specimen was naive CD8+ T cells sorted from blood. Receptors originate from a young man in good health. The conserved cysteine and the conserved F or W are not part of the CDR3 here.

len | v_gene | CDR3aa
13 | TRBV6-5 | ASRWERDRGYGYT
12 | TRBV13 | ASSDIGGLSEAF
12 | TRBV14 | ASSETGLGYEQY
14 | TRBV5-1 | ASSWGGSSSSYEQY
14 | TRBV4-3 | ASSQDWLAGTAEQF
14 | TRBV27 | ASSLKGQGIGTEAF
11 | TRBV30 | AWRLALNTEAF
15 | TRBV9 | ASSPHLAGVATGEQF
12 | TRBV5-6 | ASSREQGYYGYT
14 | TRBV19 | ASSTRQGAMNTEAF
12 | TRBV19 | ASSMTGVMTEAF
12 | TRBV7-9 | ASIHRESYNEQF
11 | TRBV10-2 | ASRGQSSYEQY
11 | TRBV27 | ASSLSFPYEQY
14 | TRBV4-1 | ASSQDGSGGRYEQY
12 | TRBV6-5 | ASTPQGADYEQY
14 | TRBV9 | ASSVNPIGGSTEAF
11 | TRBV30 | AWSRGGRDEQF
12 | TRBV28 | ASGSWDSNQPQH
15 | TRBV19 | ASRVRQGLTPRPEAF
11 | TRBV9 | ASSVDGLDTQY
10 | TRBV2 | ASRGSSYEQY
16 | TRBV27 | ASSRIRTGGSYNSPLH
14 | TRBV7-9 | ASRPASGWSSDEQY
13 | TRBV11-2 | ASSLLAGGADTQY
14 | TRBV5-6 | ASSLGEGPSNQPQH
13 | TRBV5-8 | ASSFPQGIGYGYT
13 | TRBV5-1 | ASSPGQGPNYGYT
13 | TRBV19 | ASSIWGLDTGELF
11 | TRBV2 | ASSRWGGYEQY
13 | TRBV28 | ASSSGVISNQPQH
13 | TRBV19 | ASNPTGGLHYEQY
13 | TRBV5-4 | ASSPPGQGVSPLH
13 | TRBV28 | ASIGGRTSSYGYT
11 | TRBV30 | AWSTSWGREQY
12 | TRBV27 | ASSLGRSTYEQY
11 | TRBV13 | ASSTRMNTEAF
12 | TRBV7-9 | ASSSLSSGYEQY
12 | TRBV28 | ASSSGRSDGTIY
15 | TRBV11-3 | ASSGRLAGGDYNEQF
14 | TRBV27 | ASRILSGGGGDTQY
13 | TRBV4-2 | ASSQVSSSTDTQY
11 | TRBV28 | ASSTQGAGGYT
11 | TRBV5-4 | ASSPRENTEAF
13 | TRBV5-4 | ASSLAQGVQETQY
13 | TRBV30 | AWSVLLEGYYGYT
10 | TRBV13 | ASSRDRGEQF
11 | TRBV28 | ASSPESQETQY
14 | TRBV6-1 | ASSEAVGTGLTEAF
12 | TRBV30 | AWSALDSGNTIY
13 | TRBV5-6 | ASSLETGYEETQY
12 | TRBV7-2 | ASSIFYPNGGYT
11 | TRBV5-6 | ASSQDFQETQY
13 | TRBV29-1 | SVNLAGDYTGELF
12 | TRBV11-2 | ASSPGGGTYEQY